The entry below gives a single TCR beta chain sequence along with its context. Its antigen is as yet unknown. The data originate from a study of CD8+ T cells in alopecia areata. Study results and limitations: Clonality was higher in lesional than normal scalp, especially in alopecia totalis/universalis. It was less clear whether patients shared TCRs than it was in mice, possibly because of HLA.

The CDR3 totals 15 residues. Germline assignment: CDR1 LGHNA and CDR2 YNFKEQ. V dropped 4 bases and J dropped 6; count of bases not matched to a gene: 7. RNA, once extracted, was reverse transcribed into cDNA for use as the sequencing template. Only in-frame clones appear in the TCRdb table, and some are missing; sequencing was by immunoSEQ multiplex PCR. The data show under 130,000 clones, around 50% seen once. The rearrangement links TRBV4-2 to TRBJ2-2, with 8 bases fitting TRBD1. The source material was CD4+ T cells sorted from blood. The receptor was isolated from a human donor in good health. CDR3 region: CASSLGQGGAGELFF. CDR3 nucleotide sequence: TGTGCCAGCAGCCTTGGACAGGGAGGTGCCGGGGAGCTGTTTTTT.